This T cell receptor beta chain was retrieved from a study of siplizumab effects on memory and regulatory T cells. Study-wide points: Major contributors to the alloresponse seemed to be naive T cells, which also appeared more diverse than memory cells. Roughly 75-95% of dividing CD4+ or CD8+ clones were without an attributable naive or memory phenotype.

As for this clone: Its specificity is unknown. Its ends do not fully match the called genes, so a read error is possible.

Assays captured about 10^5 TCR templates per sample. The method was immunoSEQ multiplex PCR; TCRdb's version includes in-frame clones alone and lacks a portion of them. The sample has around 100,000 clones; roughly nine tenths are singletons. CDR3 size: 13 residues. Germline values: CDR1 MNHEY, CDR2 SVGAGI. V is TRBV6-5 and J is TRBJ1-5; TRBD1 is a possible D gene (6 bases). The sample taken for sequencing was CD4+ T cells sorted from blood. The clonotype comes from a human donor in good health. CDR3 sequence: CASRAQGKQPQHF. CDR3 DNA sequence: TGTGCCAGCAGGGCACAGGGCAAACAGCCCCAGCATTTT.